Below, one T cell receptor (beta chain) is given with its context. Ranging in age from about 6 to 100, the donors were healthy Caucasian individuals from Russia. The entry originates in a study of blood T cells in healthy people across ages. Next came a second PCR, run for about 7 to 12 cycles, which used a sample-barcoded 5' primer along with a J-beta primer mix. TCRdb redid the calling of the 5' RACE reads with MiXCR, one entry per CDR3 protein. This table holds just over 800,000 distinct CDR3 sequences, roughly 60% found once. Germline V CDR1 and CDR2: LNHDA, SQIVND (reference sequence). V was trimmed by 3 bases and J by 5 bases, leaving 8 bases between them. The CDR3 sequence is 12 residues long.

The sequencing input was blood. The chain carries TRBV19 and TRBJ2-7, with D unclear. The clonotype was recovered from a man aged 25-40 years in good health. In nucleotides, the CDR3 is TGTGCCAGTAGTATCCGGCAGAACGAGCAGTACTTC. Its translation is CASSIRQNEQYF.